One T cell receptor beta chain is described in this entry. Its matching antigen is unknown. Together with a sample-barcoded 5' primer, a J-beta primer mix was included in a second PCR lasting about 6 to 12 cycles. Samples each returned at least 2.5 million CDR3-containing paired-end reads. TCRdb reprocessed the 5' RACE reads via MiXCR and lists one record per CDR3 protein. Of roughly 830,000 distinct CDR3 sequences listed, 62% are singletons. This sample stems from a study of blood T cells in healthy people across ages. Study results and caveats: Long-lived donors had more naive CD4+ cells and higher diversity than aged donors. Expanded clonotype changes were possibly confounded by unknown donor CMV status.

The trim removed 6 bases at V and 1 base at J, leaving 4 bases unmatched. The CDR3 has 15 residues. Germline V gives CDR1 MNHEY, CDR2 SVGAGI. Sequenced: blood. The chain combines TRBV6-5 with TRBJ1-3; 9 bases map to TRBD1. This receptor was identified in a man aged 25 to 45 in good health. The CDR3 loop reads CASRTGGESGNTIYF. The CDR3 nucleotides are TGTGCCAGCAGAACAGGGGGCGAGTCTGGAAACACCATATATTTT.